Listed here is a single TCR beta chain. This entry is derived from a study of blood T cell repertoires in COVID-19. Across the whole study: COVID-19 samples collected from the United States, Italy and Spain covered acute and convalescent phases. T cells, B-cell-depleted T cells, or PBMCs provided the cDNA or gDNA that served as material.

Germline V gene lookup returns CDR1 SGHTA and CDR2 FQGNSA. This CDR3 spans 17 amino acids. V was cut by 0 bases and J by 0 bases, with 15 bases left in between. The authors' processing: Reference gene primer amplification gave estimated nucleated cell counts. The assay was immunoSEQ multiplex PCR, and TCRdb's table has in-frame clones only and misses some. V, J and clone size derive from that table, while D and trimming were established from the DNA sequence. The sample carries approximately 170,000 clones, around 86% recorded once. The chain joins TRBV7-2 to TRBJ2-7; possibly TRBD1 for D (7 bases). The sequence came from a man aged 50-59 years with active or convalescent COVID-19. The sample consisted of peripheral blood. CDR3 loop: CASSLARDSLISYEQYF. The CDR3 nucleotides are TGTGCCAGCAGCTTAGCGCGGGACAGCCTCATCTCCTACGAGCAGTACTTC.